A selection of T cell receptor beta chains follows, all from one sample in a study of blood T cell repertoires in COVID-19. Repertoires were generated with immunoSEQ multiplex PCR, while TCRdb's copy carries only in-frame clones and drops some. Among roughly 85,000 clones listed, just over 85% were seen once. What was sequenced was peripheral blood. These receptors were collected from a man aged 45-65 years with active or convalescent COVID-19. CDR3s include the opening cysteine and the closing phenylalanine or tryptophan. The D gene is left open where the match is weak. Not all rows give a size; the values are once, few, many and, for expanded clones, a class.

V gene	CDR3 length	clone size	J gene	D gene	CDR3 protein	CDR3 DNA
TRBV7-9	15	-	TRBJ2-7	TRBD1	CASSLTGQEGYEQYF	TGTGCCAGCAGCTTAACGGGACAGGAGGGCTACGAGCAGTACTTC
TRBV19	20	-	TRBJ2-6	-	CASSTRTGVPTNSGANVLTF	TGTGCCAGTAGTACTCGGACGGGAGTTCCCACAAACTCTGGGGCCAACGTCCTGACTTTC
TRBV29-1	13	-	TRBJ1-1	-	CSVGRESNTEAFF	TGCAGCGTAGGCAGGGAATCTAACACTGAAGCTTTCTTT
TRBV3-1/TRBV3-2	15	few	TRBJ1-1	TRBD1	CASSHASLTGAEAFF	TGTGCCAGCAGCCATGCAAGTCTGACAGGGGCTGAAGCTTTCTTT
TRBV5-1	13	few	TRBJ2-3	TRBD1	CASSGQGTDTQYF	TGCGCCAGCTCCGGACAGGGGACAGATACGCAGTATTTT
TRBV24-1	12	-	TRBJ1-1	-	CATSGPTEQAFF	TGTGCCACCAGTGGTCCGACAGAACAAGCTTTCTTT
TRBV5-1	15	few	TRBJ2-3	-	CASSLDSFFEDTQYF	TGCGCCAGCAGCTTGGACTCATTTTTCGAGGATACGCAGTATTTT
TRBV30	13	few	TRBJ1-2	-	CAFFRGTFYGYTF	TGTGCCTTTTTCAGGGGAACCTTCTATGGCTACACCTTC
TRBV11-2	15	-	TRBJ2-7	-	CASSLVGAGAYEQYF	TGTGCCAGCAGCTTAGTCGGGGCAGGGGCATACGAGCAGTACTTC
TRBV10-2	15	once	TRBJ2-2	-	CASSRVVADTGELFF	TGCGCCAGCAGTCGGGTCGTAGCGGACACCGGGGAGCTGTTTTTT
TRBV19	13	-	TRBJ1-2	TRBD1	CASSRGQVYGYTF	TGTGCCAGTAGTAGAGGACAGGTCTATGGCTACACCTTC
TRBV28	13	-	TRBJ1-4	-	CASTRIGWEKLFF	TGTGCCAGCACCCGCATCGGGTGGGAAAAACTGTTTTTT
TRBV30	11	-	TRBJ1-4	-	CAWSLNEKLFF	TGTGCCTGGAGTCTGAATGAAAAACTGTTTTTT
TRBV4-2	16	-	TRBJ2-2	TRBD2	CASSQGPAGGNGELFF	TGTGCCAGCAGCCAAGGTCCAGCGGGAGGAAACGGGGAGCTGTTTTTT
TRBV5-6	15	-	TRBJ1-2	TRBD1	CASSPWAQGHYGYTF	TGTGCCAGCAGCCCGTGGGCACAGGGGCACTATGGCTACACCTTC
TRBV10-3	16	-	TRBJ2-3	-	CAISPGGERTTDTQYF	TGTGCCATCAGTCCAGGAGGAGAAAGGACCACAGATACGCAGTATTTT
TRBV6-1	16	once	TRBJ2-4	-	CASSGRQNLAKNIQYF	TGTGCCAGCAGTGGCCGACAGAATTTAGCCAAAAACATTCAGTACTTC
TRBV6-5	14	-	TRBJ1-2	-	CASSYDRFFYGYTF	TGTGCCAGCAGTTACGACAGATTTTTCTATGGCTACACCTTC
TRBV19	16	-	TRBJ2-7	TRBD1	CASSPHRQGAKNEQYF	TGTGCCAGTTCCCCCCACCGACAGGGGGCGAAAAACGAGCAGTACTTC
TRBV6-1	16	-	TRBJ1-3	-	CASSESTDYSGNTIYF	TGTGCCAGCAGTGAATCCACAGACTACTCTGGAAACACCATATATTTT
TRBV18	15	-	TRBJ2-3	TRBD1	CASSPYMDRVDTQYF	TGTGCCAGCTCACCCTACATGGACAGGGTAGATACGCAGTATTTT
TRBV19	15	-	TRBJ2-7	-	CASASGVGVSYEQYF	TGTGCCAGCGCTTCCGGGGTGGGAGTCTCCTACGAGCAGTACTTC
TRBV28	18	-	TRBJ2-7	TRBD2	CASSSAPRRSGISYEQYF	TGTGCCAGCAGTTCCGCCCCCCGGCGCAGCGGGATATCCTACGAGCAGTACTTC
TRBV6-2/TRBV6-3	15	-	TRBJ2-1	TRBD2	CASSPAGAIVNEQFF	TGTGCCAGCAGCCCAGCGGGGGCCATTGTTAATGAGCAGTTCTTC
TRBV18	15	-	TRBJ2-2	-	CASSPQSANTGELFF	TGTGCCAGCTCACCGCAAAGCGCGAACACCGGGGAGCTGTTTTTT
TRBV18	13	-	TRBJ2-3	-	CASTDLSTDTQYF	TGTGCCAGCACGGACTTAAGCACAGATACGCAGTATTTT
TRBV12-5	15	-	TRBJ2-1	TRBD2	CASGAAGTRAAEQFF	TGTGCTAGTGGTGCTGCCGGGACTAGAGCTGCTGAGCAGTTCTTC
TRBV29-1	14	-	TRBJ2-5	TRBD2	CSVRPLIAGETQYF	TGCAGCGTTCGGCCCTTAATAGCGGGAGAGACCCAGTACTTC
TRBV7-9	14	-	TRBJ2-5	-	CASSLARGQETQYF	TGTGCCAGCAGCTTAGCCAGGGGACAAGAGACCCAGTACTTC
TRBV27	13	-	TRBJ2-1	TRBD2	CASGGLAGFEQFF	TGTGCCAGCGGGGGACTAGCGGGATTCGAGCAGTTCTTC
TRBV2	15	-	TRBJ1-1	TRBD1	CASSVLPGGDTEAFF	TGTGCCAGCAGTGTCCTTCCAGGGGGAGACACTGAAGCTTTCTTT
TRBV23-1	16	-	TRBJ1-1	TRBD1	CASSQTGTGKNTEAFF	TGCGCCAGCAGTCAGACCGGGACAGGGAAGAACACTGAAGCTTTCTTT
TRBV27	17	-	TRBJ2-5	TRBD2	CASSFRTSGGALETQYF	TGTGCCAGCAGTTTCCGGACTAGCGGGGGGGCCTTAGAGACCCAGTACTTC
TRBV5-6	15	-	TRBJ1-1	-	CASSFFGGVNTEAFF	TGTGCCAGCAGCTTTTTTGGCGGAGTGAACACTGAAGCTTTCTTT
TRBV7-2	16	-	TRBJ2-3	TRBD1	CASSARQGLNTDTQYF	TGTGCCAGCAGCGCCCGACAGGGCCTAAACACAGATACGCAGTATTTT
TRBV29-1	12	-	TRBJ2-7	TRBD1	CSVTRTGDEQYF	TGCAGCGTAACGAGAACAGGGGACGAGCAGTACTTC
TRBV19	15	-	TRBJ1-3	TRBD1	CASRLQGNSGNTIYF	TGTGCCAGTAGGCTACAGGGGAACTCTGGAAACACCATATATTTT
TRBV28	13	-	TRBJ2-7	-	CASSLGQGYEQYF	TGTGCCAGCAGTTTGGGTCAGGGCTACGAGCAGTACTTC
TRBV24-1	15	-	TRBJ2-5	-	CATSVQGGIQETQYF	TGTGCCACCAGTGTGCAGGGTGGAATACAAGAGACCCAGTACTTC
TRBV7-2	12	-	TRBJ2-1	-	CASSAGVGEQFF	TGTGCCAGCAGCGCAGGGGTTGGGGAGCAGTTCTTC
TRBV5-4	17	-	TRBJ1-2	-	CASSPAGAGGASYGYTF	TGTGCCAGCAGCCCTGCGGGGGCGGGGGGCGCCAGCTATGGCTACACCTTC
TRBV6-5	15	-	TRBJ1-1	-	CASSYSTGSGTEAFF	TGTGCCAGCAGTTACTCTACGGGGTCCGGCACTGAAGCTTTCTTT
TRBV11-2	14	-	TRBJ2-3	-	CASSPSVVTDTQYF	TGTGCCAGCAGCCCTTCTGTCGTCACAGATACGCAGTATTTT
TRBV4-1	15	-	TRBJ2-5	-	CASSQGTTLGETQYF	TGCGCCAGCAGCCAAGGGACTACCCTCGGGGAGACCCAGTACTTC
TRBV28	16	-	TRBJ2-1	TRBD2	CASSFYGGRNYNEQFF	TGTGCCAGCAGTTTTTACGGCGGGAGGAATTACAATGAGCAGTTCTTC
TRBV10-3	16	once	TRBJ1-5	TRBD1	CAISERIQGGNQPQHF	TGTGCCATCAGTGAGCGTATACAGGGGGGCAATCAGCCCCAGCATTTT
TRBV5-1	13	-	TRBJ2-7	TRBD1	CASSQGTGYMWYF	TGCGCCAGCAGCCAGGGGACAGGCTATATGTGGTACTTC
TRBV7-2	14	-	TRBJ1-1	-	CASSSPTPNTEAFF	TGTGCCAGCAGCTCTCCGACACCTAACACTGAAGCTTTCTTT
TRBV7-9	15	-	TRBJ1-5	-	CASSYSMGRNQPQHF	TGTGCCAGCAGCTACTCTATGGGCCGCAATCAGCCCCAGCATTTT
TRBV7-8	13	-	TRBJ1-1	-	CASSLDSNTEAFF	TGTGCCAGCAGCTTGGACTCGAACACTGAAGCTTTCTTT
TRBV3-1/TRBV3-2	16	-	TRBJ1-3	-	CASSQRERSSGNTIYF	TGTGCCAGCAGCCAACGGGAGAGGAGCTCTGGAAACACCATATATTTT
TRBV6-2/TRBV6-3	15	-	TRBJ1-2	-	CASSYGSSPLYGYTF	TGTGCCAGCAGTTATGGGAGTAGCCCCCTCTATGGCTACACCTTC
TRBV4-1	16	-	TRBJ2-1	-	CASSQDPASSYNEQFF	TGCGCCAGCAGCCAAGATCCAGCGAGCTCCTACAATGAGCAGTTCTTC
TRBV3-1/TRBV3-2	13	once	TRBJ1-1	-	CASSQSGETEAFF	TGTGCCAGCAGCCAATCAGGGGAGACTGAAGCTTTCTTT
TRBV4-1	14	-	TRBJ2-7	TRBD1	CASSPRDRDYEQYF	TGCGCCAGCAGCCCCCGGGACAGGGACTACGAGCAGTACTTC